The rows below give T cell receptor beta chains drawn from one sample of a study of beta chain features in type 1 diabetes. Method: immunoSEQ multiplex PCR; TCRdb's copy keeps in-frame clones and lacks some. Among roughly 140,000 clones, roughly 11% were seen once, and the ten largest hold around 2.1%. The sample consisted of central memory CD4+ T cells from blood. The receptors were sampled from a man aged 18 to 30 in good health. Each CDR3 is given with its conserved first and last residue.

J gene: TRBJ2-6; V gene: TRBV14; CDR3 protein: CASSPNRDAGANVLTF
J gene: TRBJ2-5; V gene: TRBV29-1; CDR3 protein: CSVESGVKETQYF
J gene: TRBJ2-3; V gene: TRBV18; CDR3 protein: CASSPGLTTDTQYF
J gene: TRBJ2-7; V gene: TRBV7-6; CDR3 protein: CASSSAILISF
J gene: TRBJ1-5; V gene: TRBV30; CDR3 protein: CAWSRTGAHNQPQHF
J gene: TRBJ2-7; V gene: TRBV6-6; CDR3 protein: CASSGQGGKYEQYF
J gene: TRBJ1-2; V gene: TRBV9; CDR3 protein: CASSVDQGSYGYTF
J gene: TRBJ2-6; V gene: TRBV30; CDR3 protein: CAWSVPGFTLSGANVLTF
J gene: TRBJ1-1; V gene: TRBV25-1; CDR3 protein: CASEVGGSNTEAFF
J gene: TRBJ2-2; V gene: TRBV29-1; CDR3 protein: CSVAGTGLAGELFF
J gene: TRBJ2-5; V gene: TRBV5-1; CDR3 protein: CASRWGLAGQETQYF
J gene: TRBJ2-7; V gene: TRBV6-1; CDR3 protein: CASNSGYRVTYEQYF
J gene: TRBJ2-1; V gene: TRBV7-2; CDR3 protein: CASSRRDRGHNEQFF
J gene: TRBJ1-2; V gene: TRBV28; CDR3 protein: CASRREYYGYTF
J gene: TRBJ2-3; V gene: TRBV11-1; CDR3 protein: CASSPAGQGTDTQYF
J gene: TRBJ2-3; V gene: TRBV25-1; CDR3 protein: CASSEWYTTDTQYF
J gene: TRBJ1-4; V gene: TRBV7-2; CDR3 protein: CASSSTQGQLFF
J gene: TRBJ2-1; V gene: TRBV10-3; CDR3 protein: CATQRDNEQFF
J gene: TRBJ1-2; V gene: TRBV7-8; CDR3 protein: CASSLMHGNYGYTF
J gene: TRBJ2-5; V gene: TRBV19; CDR3 protein: CATLSGFAKETQYF
J gene: TRBJ1-1; V gene: TRBV14; CDR3 protein: CASSLSRGTEAFF
J gene: TRBJ1-3; V gene: TRBV28; CDR3 protein: CASRNGNSGNTIYF
J gene: TRBJ2-3; V gene: TRBV10-2; CDR3 protein: CASTGAGSTDTQYF
J gene: TRBJ2-6; V gene: TRBV7-2; CDR3 protein: CASSQGASSGANVLTF
J gene: TRBJ2-5; V gene: TRBV2; CDR3 protein: CASSPGLAGTQYF
J gene: TRBJ1-6; V gene: TRBV11-2; CDR3 protein: CASSSSGEGNSPLHF
J gene: TRBJ2-3; V gene: TRBV7-3; CDR3 protein: CASSPTPADTQYF
J gene: TRBJ2-5; V gene: TRBV10-3; CDR3 protein: CAIRGRGALETQYF
J gene: TRBJ1-1; V gene: TRBV29-1; CDR3 protein: CSVDRGKRTEAFF
J gene: TRBJ1-5; V gene: TRBV25-1; CDR3 protein: CASSEPGGGQPQHF
J gene: TRBJ1-5; V gene: TRBV30; CDR3 protein: CAWSIVARGKRQPQHF
J gene: TRBJ2-1; V gene: TRBV6-1; CDR3 protein: CASSVEGGEQFF
J gene: TRBJ2-3; V gene: TRBV7-3; CDR3 protein: CASSLRSGTSPDTQYF
J gene: TRBJ1-5; V gene: TRBV7-2; CDR3 protein: CASSLGPRQPQHF
J gene: TRBJ2-1; V gene: TRBV5-1; CDR3 protein: CASSSPGVAANEQFF
J gene: TRBJ1-1; V gene: TRBV28; CDR3 protein: CASSSPRGGRTEAFF
J gene: TRBJ2-7; V gene: TRBV7-2; CDR3 protein: CASSLVGRGRPYEQYF
J gene: TRBJ2-5; V gene: TRBV6-1; CDR3 protein: CASSEVFRANQETQYF
J gene: TRBJ2-2; V gene: TRBV30; CDR3 protein: CAFSGQRRTGELFF
J gene: TRBJ2-7; V gene: TRBV11-2; CDR3 protein: CASTLGGSGRYEQYF
J gene: TRBJ2-5; V gene: TRBV28; CDR3 protein: CASNDGQETQYF
J gene: TRBJ2-1; V gene: TRBV27; CDR3 protein: CASTSRAGNEQFF
J gene: TRBJ2-4; V gene: TRBV7-2; CDR3 protein: CASSKSRAENIQYF
J gene: TRBJ2-3; V gene: TRBV29-1; CDR3 protein: CSVLGERGTDTQYF
J gene: TRBJ2-2; V gene: TRBV5-6; CDR3 protein: CASSLGTYTGELFF
J gene: -; V gene: TRBV4-2; CDR3 protein: CASSPRRGDEQYF